The 20 T cell receptor beta chains below come from one sample, sequenced in a study of brain T cells in children with intractable seizures. The data were produced by immunoSEQ multiplex PCR, yet TCRdb's version contains in-frame clones alone and is incomplete. The profile shows some 62,000 clones, about 96% of them singletons. This specimen consisted of peripheral blood, obtained at surgery. The receptors come from a boy under two years old with focal cortical dysplasia and intractable seizures.

This chain connects TRBV15 to TRBJ2-3, with no clear D. Germline V gene data show CDR1 as LNHNV and CDR2 as YYDKDF (reference sequence). The CDR3 spans 15 residues. V lost 8 bases, J lost 1 base, and 16 bases lay in between. CDR3 nucleotide sequence: TGTGCCACCTCAGAACGTAAGGGCGGCACAGATACGCAGTATTTT. Residues: CATSERKGGTDTQYF.

This clone was seen only a few times. The chain is built from TRBV20-1 and TRBJ1-1; D gene unclear. The CDR3 runs 10 residues. CDR1 is DFQATT and CDR2 is SNEGSKA in the germline V gene (reference sequence). The ends were cut back, 6 bases at V and 5 bases at J, with 7 bases in the middle. The CDR3 loop reads CSAADTEAFF. The CDR3 nucleotides read TGCAGTGCAGCGGATACTGAAGCTTTCTTT.

The rearrangement uses TRBV2 and TRBJ2-7; the D gene is possibly TRBD1 (5 bases). V dropped 7 bases and J dropped 5 bases, with 12 bases sitting between them. CDR3 length: 12 residues. Per the germline V gene, CDR1 is SNHLY and CDR2 is FYNNEI. CDR3 sequence: CASNAGSNEQYF. Here the CDR3 DNA reads TGTGCCAGCAATGCAGGGTCGAACGAGCAGTACTTC.

The chain is built from TRBV6-5 and TRBJ2-7; TRBD1 matches 7 bases. Looked up from germline, CDR1 is MNHEY and CDR2 is SVGAGI. V gave up 6 bases and J gave up 3 bases; unmatched junction bases: 5. The CDR3 contains 13 residues. The CDR3 reads CASSGQDNYEQYF. CDR3 DNA: TGTGCCAGCAGCGGACAGGACAACTACGAGCAGTACTTC.

J is TRBJ2-3 and V is TRBV9; D uncertain. The germline CDR1 and CDR2 sequences are SGDLS and YYNGEE. The germline V and J ends were trimmed by 4 bases and 2 bases, with 8 bases remaining between them. The CDR3 extends over 13 amino acids. DNA for the CDR3: TGTGCCAGCAGCCCTTATCCCACAGATACGCAGTATTTT. Translating it yields CASSPYPTDTQYF.

This chain connects TRBV4-1 to TRBJ2-1; D is undetermined. CDR1 is MGHRA and CDR2 is YSYEKL in the germline V gene. The CDR3 length is 15 residues. Trimming shortened V by 3 bases and J by 0 bases, and 9 bases separated the two germline ends. The CDR3 reads CASSHLQSSYNEQFF. CDR3 DNA: TGCGCCAGCAGCCACCTACAGAGCTCCTACAATGAGCAGTTCTTC.

As DNA, the CDR3 is TGTGCCAGCAGTTCACCGCTAATGGGATGGGACACTGAAGCTTTCTTT. This codes for CASSSPLMGWDTEAFF. The chain carries TRBV28 and TRBJ1-1, with D unresolved. Germline assignment: CDR1 MDHEN and CDR2 SYDVKM. The CDR3 runs to 16 residues. V was cut by 4 bases and J by 3 bases, with 18 bases left in between.

The chain joins TRBV19 to TRBJ1-2; a weak D match, TRBD1 (5 bases). Looked up from germline, CDR1 is LNHDA and CDR2 is SQIVND (reference sequence). The V end lost 3 bases, the J end lost 7 bases, and 15 bases lay between the germline ends. The CDR3 extends over 14 amino acids. The CDR3 region has the DNA TGTGCCAGTAGTATGGTCCGGGTGCAGGGTGGCTACACCTTC. Protein sequence: CASSMVRVQGGYTF.

The V and J genes are TRBV28 and TRBJ2-3, with a tentative D call TRBD2 (6 bases). Per germline, CDR1 MDHEN and CDR2 SYDVKM. This CDR3 has 19 residues. Trimming took 1 base from V and 2 from J, leaving 22 bases between them. The CDR3 region has the DNA TGTGCCAGCAGTTTATCCCAAATCCCTCACGGAGGGGTCACAGATACGCAGTATTTT. Amino acids: CASSLSQIPHGGVTDTQYF.

The V and J genes are TRBV12-5 and TRBJ2-7, with TRBD1 identical over 7 bases. This CDR3 spans 15 amino acids. From germline, CDR1 is LGHNT and CDR2 FRNRAP. With 1 base clipped from V and 5 bases from J, the junction kept 8 bases outside the gene matches. The CDR3 bases are TGTGCTAGTGGTTTGGATATGACAGGGCTTCACGAGCAGTACTTC. It encodes CASGLDMTGLHEQYF.

The chain carries TRBV29-1 and TRBJ2-1, with 9 bases that match TRBD1. The CDR3 contains 18 residues. Germline values: CDR1 SQVTM, CDR2 ANQGSEA. V shed 1 base, J shed 0 bases, and the junction held 10 bases outside the gene matches. The CDR3 is CSVEAPGTGPSSYNEQFF. CDR3 DNA: TGCAGCGTTGAAGCCCCCGGGACAGGGCCCAGCTCCTACAATGAGCAGTTCTTC.

This chain uses TRBV5-1 with TRBJ2-1; TRBD2 matches 8 bases. The CDR3 is made up of 16 amino acids. The V and J ends lost 0 bases and 6 bases, in that order; junction bases with no gene match: 8. Germline V CDR1 and CDR2: SGHRS, YFSETQ. This CDR3 is CASSLGLARSGNEQFF. The DNA for the CDR3 is TGCGCCAGCAGCTTGGGACTAGCGAGATCGGGCAATGAGCAGTTCTTC.

This sequence joins TRBV12-5 and TRBJ1-1; D is perhaps TRBD1 (5 bases). Germline values: CDR1 LGHNT, CDR2 FRNRAP. The length of the CDR3 is 16 residues. Trimming left V 0 bases short and J 0 bases short, with 11 bases between. CDR3 protein: CASGLVSGALNTEAFF. CDR3 coding DNA: TGTGCTAGTGGTTTGGTATCTGGGGCCCTGAACACTGAAGCTTTCTTT.

V is TRBV7-9 and J is TRBJ1-3, with D perhaps TRBD1 (5 bases). Per the germline V gene, CDR1 is SEHNR and CDR2 is FQNEAQ (reference sequence). The germline V and J ends were trimmed by 2 bases and 8 bases, with 10 bases remaining between them. This CDR3 spans 13 amino acids. CDR3 in amino acids: CASSLLGGDTIYF. The DNA for the CDR3 is TGTGCCAGCAGCTTACTGGGGGGGGACACCATATATTTT.

This chain links TRBV5-1 with TRBJ1-3; D unresolved. Germline CDR1 reads SGHRS; CDR2 reads YFSETQ. V shed 2 bases and J shed 0 bases, with 6 bases lying between them. The CDR3 runs to 14 residues. In DNA, the CDR3 is TGCGCCAGCAGCTTATCGGGCTCTGGAAACACCATATATTTT. Its translation: CASSLSGSGNTIYF.

V and J are TRBV6-5 and TRBJ2-2; D ambiguous. V was cut by 4 bases and J by 1 base, with 4 bases left in between. Germline V gene sequence: CDR1 MNHEY, CDR2 SVGAGI. This CDR3 spans 13 amino acids. CDR3 sequence: CASSSLNTGELFF. The CDR3 nucleotides read TGTGCCAGCAGTTCTTTGAACACCGGGGAGCTGTTTTTT.

V is TRBV4-2 and J is TRBJ2-7; 9 bases agree with TRBD2. The CDR3 is made up of 16 amino acids. V was pared by 0 bases and J by 7 bases, with 10 bases of the junction left unmatched. The germline gives CDR1 LGHNA, CDR2 YNFKEQ. CDR3 DNA sequence: TGTGCCAGCAGCCAAGATCGAATCGGGACTAGCAGGGAGCAGTACTTC. As protein: CASSQDRIGTSREQYF.

The chain joins TRBV6-6 to TRBJ1-4; possibly TRBD1 for D (6 bases). The germline CDR1 and CDR2 sequences are MNHNY and SVGAGI (reference sequence). The V and J ends lost 4 bases and 0 bases respectively, with 6 bases between them. CDR3 size: 14 residues. CDR3 nucleotides: TGTGCCAGCAGTTGGACAGCAACTAATGAAAAACTGTTTTTT. Translating gives CASSWTATNEKLFF.

The rearrangement links TRBV5-1 to TRBJ1-5, with D possibly being TRBD1 (6 bases). Trimming stripped 3 bases from V and 4 bases from J, with 17 bases between. Germline V gene sequence: CDR1 SGHRS, CDR2 YFSETQ. The CDR3 spans 16 residues. DNA of the CDR3: TGCGCCAGCAGCTCCCAACTCACAGGGCCAAATCAGCCCCAGCATTTT. It is translated as CASSSQLTGPNQPQHF.

The V call is TRBV25-1, the J call TRBJ2-7, with D hard to call. The CDR3 sequence is 13 residues long. V was trimmed by 3 bases and J by 3 bases, leaving 9 bases between them. The germline gives CDR1 MGHDK, CDR2 SYGVNS. This chain's CDR3 is CASSDVDGYEQYF. The CDR3 nucleotides are TGTGCCAGCAGTGATGTGGACGGCTACGAGCAGTACTTC.